In its sample, the clone carrying this T cell receptor (beta chain) was seen a few times. The PCR made use of 60 Vbeta and 13 Jbeta primers. Clones were read by immunoSEQ multiplex PCR, and TCRdb kept only the in-frame ones, dropping some. Found here are more than 200,000 clones, 70% of them singletons; the top ten hold approximately 2.5%. Trimming removed 0 bases at V and 5 bases at J, with 8 bases between. CDR3 size: 13 residues. Germline lookup yields CDR1 SGHDT and CDR2 YYEEEE. This sample stems from a study of cytomegalovirus exposure and HLA in healthy donors. This chain joins TRBV5-6 and TRBJ1-2, with no clear D. Sequenced input: PBMCs. The source is a man aged 40-49 years in good health and CMV-seropositive. The DNA for the CDR3 is TGTGCCAGCAGCTTGGGATCGGGATATGGCTACACCTTC. This codes for CASSLGSGYGYTF.